The entry below gives a single T cell receptor (beta chain) sequence along with its context. TCRdb's table, derived via immunoSEQ multiplex PCR, lists solely in-frame clones and lacks some. The sample lists 300,000 or so clones; over 75% were seen once. The data originate from a study of blood T cell repertoires in COVID-19. There are 15 residues in the CDR3. Germline values: CDR1 SEHNR, CDR2 FQNEAQ (reference sequence). V dropped 0 bases and J dropped 15; count of bases not matched to a gene: 11. The sequencing sample was made of PBMCs or T cells enriched from blood (not recorded which). The rearrangement links TRBV7-9 to TRBJ1-6; 7 bases align to TRBD1. The receptor was derived from a woman aged 18-35 years who had recovered from COVID-19. As DNA, the CDR3 is TGTGCCAGCAGCTTAGCACACATAGGGACAGAGATCCTCCACTTT. Amino acids: CASSLAHIGTEILHF.